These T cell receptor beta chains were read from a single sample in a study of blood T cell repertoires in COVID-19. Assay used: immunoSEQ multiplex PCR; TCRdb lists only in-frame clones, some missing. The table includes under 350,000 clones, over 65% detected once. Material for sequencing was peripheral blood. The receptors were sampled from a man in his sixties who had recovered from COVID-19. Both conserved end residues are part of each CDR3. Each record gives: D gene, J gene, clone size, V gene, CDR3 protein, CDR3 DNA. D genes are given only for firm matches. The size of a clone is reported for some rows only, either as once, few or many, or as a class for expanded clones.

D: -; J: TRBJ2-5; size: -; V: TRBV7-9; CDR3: CASHLAGGKTQYF; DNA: TGTGCCAGCCATCTAGCAGGGGGGAAGACCCAGTACTTC
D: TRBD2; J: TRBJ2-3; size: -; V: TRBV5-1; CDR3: CASSLWTRTTDTQYF; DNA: TGCGCCAGCAGCCTCTGGACTAGGACAACAGATACGCAGTATTTT
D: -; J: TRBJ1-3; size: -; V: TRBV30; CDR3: CAWKLAGTIYF; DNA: TGTGCCTGGAAGTTGGCAGGTACCATATATTTT
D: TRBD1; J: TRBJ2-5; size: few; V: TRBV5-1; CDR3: CASSRPGQGRETQYF; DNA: TGCGCCAGCAGCAGACCGGGACAGGGTCGAGAGACCCAGTACTTC
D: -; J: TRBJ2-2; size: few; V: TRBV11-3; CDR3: CASSFQTGNSRSWGGELFF; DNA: TGTGCCAGCAGCTTCCAAACGGGGAATAGCCGGTCCTGGGGCGGGGAGCTGTTTTTT
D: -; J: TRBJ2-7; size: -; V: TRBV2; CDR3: CASRGDGGAYEQYF; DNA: TGTGCCAGCAGGGGGGATGGAGGGGCCTACGAGCAGTACTTC
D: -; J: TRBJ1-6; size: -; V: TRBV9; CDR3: CASSGQGRLNSPLHF; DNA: TGTGCCAGCAGCGGCCAGGGTCGCCTCAATTCACCCCTCCACTTT
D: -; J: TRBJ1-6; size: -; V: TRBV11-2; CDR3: CASSLVGGAYNSPLHF; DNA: TGTGCCAGCAGCTTAGTAGGGGGGGCCTATAATTCACCCCTCCACTTT
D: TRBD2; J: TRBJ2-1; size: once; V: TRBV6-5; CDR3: CASSKSGGRDNEQFF; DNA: TGTGCCAGCAGCAAAAGCGGGGGGAGAGACAATGAGCAGTTCTTC
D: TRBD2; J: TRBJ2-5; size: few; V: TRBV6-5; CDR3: CASSRRLAGEETQYF; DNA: TGTGCCAGCAGTCGTCGACTAGCGGGAGAAGAGACCCAGTACTTC
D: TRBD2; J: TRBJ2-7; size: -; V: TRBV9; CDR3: CASSVAAGGSYEQYF; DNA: TGTGCCAGCAGCGTAGCGGCGGGGGGGTCCTACGAGCAGTACTTC
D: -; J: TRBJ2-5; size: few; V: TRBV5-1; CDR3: CASSLRGMGQETQYF; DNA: TGCGCCAGCAGCTTGAGGGGAATGGGGCAAGAGACCCAGTACTTC
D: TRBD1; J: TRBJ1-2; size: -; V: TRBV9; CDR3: CASRKTDRGDYGYTF; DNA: TGTGCCAGCCGTAAGACCGACAGGGGGGACTATGGCTACACCTTC
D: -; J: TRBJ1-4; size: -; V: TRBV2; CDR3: CASSLQPGEKLFF; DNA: TGTGCCAGCAGTCTACAGCCCGGTGAAAAACTGTTTTTT
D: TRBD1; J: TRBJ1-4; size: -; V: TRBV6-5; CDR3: CASRSRGIKEKLFF; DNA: TGTGCCAGCAGAAGCAGGGGGATAAAAGAAAAACTGTTTTTT
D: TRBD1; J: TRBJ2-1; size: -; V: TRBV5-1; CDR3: CASSGGTGRDEQFF; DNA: TGCGCCAGCAGCGGGGGGACAGGTAGGGATGAGCAGTTCTTC
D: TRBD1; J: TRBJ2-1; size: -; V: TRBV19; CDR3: CASRLSGQSPYNEQFF; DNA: TGTGCCAGTAGACTCTCGGGACAGTCCCCCTACAATGAGCAGTTCTTC
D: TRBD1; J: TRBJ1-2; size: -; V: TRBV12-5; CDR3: CASGEGANYGYTF; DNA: TGTGCTAGTGGCGAGGGGGCGAACTATGGCTACACCTTC
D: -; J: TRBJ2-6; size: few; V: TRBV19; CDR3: CASSADSLSGANVLTF; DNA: TGTGCCAGTAGCGCGGACAGTCTCTCTGGGGCCAACGTCCTGACTTTC
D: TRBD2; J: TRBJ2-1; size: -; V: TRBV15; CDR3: CATSRPSQRGNEQFF; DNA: TGTGCCACCAGCAGACCCTCGCAGCGGGGCAATGAGCAGTTCTTC
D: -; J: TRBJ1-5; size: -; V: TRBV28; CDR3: CASSQPGQYNQPQHF; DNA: TGTGCCAGCAGTCAACCAGGACAGTACAATCAGCCCCAGCATTTT
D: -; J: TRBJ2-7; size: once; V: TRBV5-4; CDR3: CASSLYVVLGHEQYF; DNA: TGTGCCAGCAGCTTGTATGTGGTTCTGGGCCACGAGCAGTACTTC
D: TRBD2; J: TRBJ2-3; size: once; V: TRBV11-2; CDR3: CASRKTSGGTQYF; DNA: TGTGCCAGCAGGAAGACTAGCGGGGGTACGCAGTATTTT
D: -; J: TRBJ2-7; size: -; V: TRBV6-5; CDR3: CASSYNQAGAYEQYF; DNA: TGTGCCAGCAGTTATAATCAAGCGGGCGCCTACGAGCAGTACTTC
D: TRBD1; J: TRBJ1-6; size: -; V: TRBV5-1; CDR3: CASSRDRVNSPLHF; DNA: TGCGCCAGCAGCCGGGACAGGGTGAACTCACCCCTCCACTTT
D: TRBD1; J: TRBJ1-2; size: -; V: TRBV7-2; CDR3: CASSLKTGAAFGYGYTF; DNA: TGTGCCAGCAGCCTTAAGACAGGGGCAGCTTTTGGGTATGGCTACACCTTC
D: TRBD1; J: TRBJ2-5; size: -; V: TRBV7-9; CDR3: CASSLVPGGAETQYF; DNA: TGTGCCAGCAGCTTAGTTCCAGGGGGCGCGGAGACCCAGTACTTC
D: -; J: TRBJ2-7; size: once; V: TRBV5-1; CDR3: CASSLGSAQIYEQYF; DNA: TGCGCCAGCAGCTTGGGGAGCGCCCAAATCTACGAGCAGTACTTC
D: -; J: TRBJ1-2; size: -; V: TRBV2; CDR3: CASKQELNYGYTF; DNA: TGTGCCAGCAAACAGGAATTGAACTATGGCTACACCTTC
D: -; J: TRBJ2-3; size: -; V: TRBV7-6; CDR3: CASSLEAGRSTDTQYF; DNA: TGTGCCAGCAGCTTAGAGGCGGGGCGGAGCACAGATACGCAGTATTTT
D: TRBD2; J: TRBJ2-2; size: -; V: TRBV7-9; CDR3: CASTNNSRVSGRDTGELFF; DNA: TGTGCCAGCACCAACAATAGCAGAGTGAGCGGGAGGGACACCGGGGAGCTGTTTTTT
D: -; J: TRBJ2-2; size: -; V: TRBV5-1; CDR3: CASSFRTVRTGELFF; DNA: TGCGCCAGCAGCTTCCGGACAGTTCGCACCGGGGAGCTGTTTTTT
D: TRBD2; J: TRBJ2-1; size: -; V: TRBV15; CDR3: CATSGTSGSSYNEQFF; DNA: TGTGCCACCAGCGGGACTAGCGGGAGCTCCTACAATGAGCAGTTCTTC
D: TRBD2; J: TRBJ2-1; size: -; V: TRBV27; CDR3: CASSLSAAGTIDEQFF; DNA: TGTGCCAGCAGTTTATCAGCGGCAGGGACTATTGATGAGCAGTTCTTC
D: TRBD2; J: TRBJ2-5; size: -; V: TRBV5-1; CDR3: CASSLASIAGETQYF; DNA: TGCGCCAGCAGCTTGGCCTCGATAGCGGGGGAGACCCAGTACTTC
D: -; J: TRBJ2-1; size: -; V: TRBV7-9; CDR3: CASSSELATNEQFF; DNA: TGTGCCAGCAGCTCCGAACTAGCCACCAATGAGCAGTTCTTC
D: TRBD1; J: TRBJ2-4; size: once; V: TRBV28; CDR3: CASSLWQGAGKNIQYF; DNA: TGTGCCAGCAGTTTATGGCAGGGGGCTGGCAAAAACATTCAGTACTTC
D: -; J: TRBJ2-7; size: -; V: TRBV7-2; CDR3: CASSLYGRGAYEQYF; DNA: TGTGCCAGCAGCTTATACGGCAGGGGGGCCTACGAGCAGTACTTC
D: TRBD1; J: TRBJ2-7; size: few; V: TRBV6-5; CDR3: CASSQAQGRNEQYF; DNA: TGTGCCAGCAGCCAAGCACAGGGGCGGAACGAGCAGTACTTC
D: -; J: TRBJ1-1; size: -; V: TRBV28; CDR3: CASSLWGGNTEAFF; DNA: TGTGCCAGCAGTTTATGGGGGGGGAACACTGAAGCTTTCTTT
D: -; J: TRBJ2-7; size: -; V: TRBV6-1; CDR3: CASSEVGQSYEQYF; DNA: TGTGCCAGCAGTGAAGTCGGACAGAGCTACGAGCAGTACTTC
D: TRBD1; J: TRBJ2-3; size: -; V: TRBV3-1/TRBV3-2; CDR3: CASSFYRGLSTDTQYF; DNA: TGTGCCAGCAGCTTCTACAGGGGGCTGAGCACAGATACGCAGTATTTT
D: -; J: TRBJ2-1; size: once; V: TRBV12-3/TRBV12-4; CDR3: CASSFVVGTEQFF; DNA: TGTGCCAGCAGTTTCGTCGTTGGGACAGAGCAGTTCTTC
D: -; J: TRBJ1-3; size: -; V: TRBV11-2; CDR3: CASSAHRFGNTIYF; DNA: TGTGCCAGCAGCGCCCACAGATTTGGAAACACCATATATTTT
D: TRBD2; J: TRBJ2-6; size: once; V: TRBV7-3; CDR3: CASSQGPAGGSGANVLTF; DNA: TGTGCCAGCAGCCAAGGTCCAGCGGGGGGCTCTGGGGCCAACGTCCTGACTTTC
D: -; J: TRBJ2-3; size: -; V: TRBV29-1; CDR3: CSVQIQGSRSDTQYF; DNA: TGCAGCGTTCAAATACAGGGAAGTCGGTCAGATACGCAGTATTTT
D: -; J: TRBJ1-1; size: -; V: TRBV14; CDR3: CASSQEQGRLSKGFF; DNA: TGTGCCAGCAGCCAAGAACAGGGCAGGCTAAGTAAAGGTTTCTTT
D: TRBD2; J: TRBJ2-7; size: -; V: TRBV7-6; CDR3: CASSLGLAGTHEQYF; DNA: TGTGCCAGCAGCTTGGGACTAGCGGGGACCCACGAGCAGTACTTC
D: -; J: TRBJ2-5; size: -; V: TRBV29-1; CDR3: CSVEYSQETQYF; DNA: TGCAGCGTTGAATACAGTCAAGAGACCCAGTACTTC
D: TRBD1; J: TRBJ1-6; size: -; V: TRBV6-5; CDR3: CASSYDRGNSPLHF; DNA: TGTGCCAGCAGTTACGACAGGGGAAATTCACCCCTCCACTTT
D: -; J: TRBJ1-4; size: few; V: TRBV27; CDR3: CASGPRGWSNEKLFF; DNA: TGTGCCAGCGGGCCAAGGGGGTGGAGTAATGAAAAACTGTTTTTT
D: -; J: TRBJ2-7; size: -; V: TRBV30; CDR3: CAWARGLAYEQYF; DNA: TGTGCCTGGGCCAGGGGCTTGGCCTACGAGCAGTACTTC
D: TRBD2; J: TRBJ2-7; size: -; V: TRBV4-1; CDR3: CASSQATSGTYEQYF; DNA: TGCGCCAGCAGCCAAGCTACCAGCGGGACCTACGAGCAGTACTTC
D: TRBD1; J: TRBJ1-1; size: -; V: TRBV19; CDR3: CASRRGQVAVEAFF; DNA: TGTGCCAGTAGGCGCGGACAGGTTGCGGTTGAAGCTTTCTTT
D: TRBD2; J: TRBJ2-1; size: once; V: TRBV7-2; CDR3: CASVRRSGRRGEQFF; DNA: TGTGCCAGCGTGCGACGTAGCGGGAGAAGGGGTGAGCAGTTCTTC
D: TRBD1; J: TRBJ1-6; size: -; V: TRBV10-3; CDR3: CARRQGPNSPLHF; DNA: TGTGCCAGACGACAGGGACCGAATTCACCCCTCCACTTT